The entry that follows covers one TCR beta chain sequence. This clonotype is medium-sized (0.01 to 0.1%) in terms of sample share. The antigen it binds to is not known. Within one base of it there is no much larger clone, and no base qualities were kept. The entry originates in a study. The CDR3 runs 15 residues from the cysteine to the phenylalanine. Only the CDR3 part of the read is kept: 45 bases, read in frame from the first base. CDR1 and CDR2, per the germline V gene, are MNHNS and SASEGT. V is pruned by 2 bases and J by 8 bases, leaving 9 bases of the junction without a gene match. Instrument used: Illumina MiSeq. TCRdb reanalyzed the raw reads on its own, using fastp at Q25 for trimming and MiXCR for clone calling, and kept in-frame beta chains. Every CDR3 protein is listed once, alongside the most common genes and DNA of its rows. The sample data list fewer than 4,500 distinct CDR3 sequences, and about 9.6% of these were observed just once. Jointly, the top ten make up about 5.7% of the sample.

The receptor was derived from a human donor with rheumatoid arthritis. Material for sequencing was CD4+ T cells from synovial fluid. This receptor chain uses TRBV6-1 and TRBJ2-1; TRBD1 aligns with 7 central bases. The CDR3 is CASSESLQGVDEQFF. The DNA sequence is as follows: TGTGCCAGCAGTGAATCACTCCAGGGGGTTGATGAGCAGTTCTTC.